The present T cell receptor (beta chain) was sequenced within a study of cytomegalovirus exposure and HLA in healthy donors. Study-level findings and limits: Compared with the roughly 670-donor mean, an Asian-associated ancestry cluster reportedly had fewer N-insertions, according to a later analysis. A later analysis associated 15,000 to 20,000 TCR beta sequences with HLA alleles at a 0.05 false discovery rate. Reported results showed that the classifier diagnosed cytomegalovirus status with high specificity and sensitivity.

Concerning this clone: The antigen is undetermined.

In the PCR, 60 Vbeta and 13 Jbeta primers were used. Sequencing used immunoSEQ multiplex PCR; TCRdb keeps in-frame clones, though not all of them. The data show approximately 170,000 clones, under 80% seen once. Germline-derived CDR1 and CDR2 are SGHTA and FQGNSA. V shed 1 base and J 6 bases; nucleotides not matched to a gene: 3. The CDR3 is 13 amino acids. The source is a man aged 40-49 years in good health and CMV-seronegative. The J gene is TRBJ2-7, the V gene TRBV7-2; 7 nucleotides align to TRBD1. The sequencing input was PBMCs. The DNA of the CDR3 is TGTGCCAGCAGCTTAGTAGGGGGCGGCGAGCAGTACTTC. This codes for CASSLVGGGEQYF.